This TCR beta chain was profiled in a study of cytotoxic CD8 clonotypes in ibrutinib-treated CLL. Study information: After a median of about six years, about 15 patients stayed remitted and some 12 progressed; responses had been partial in around 25 and complete in 2. Sequencing produced an average of around 260,000 productive templates and approximately 90,000 productive rearrangements per sample.

Method: immunoSEQ multiplex PCR; TCRdb's copy keeps in-frame clones and lacks some. Of approximately 130,000 clones in the sample, around four fifths were seen once. This clone was detected only once. Investigators sourced about 2 micrograms of genomic DNA from cryopreserved PBMCs for TCR beta libraries. This TCR was sampled from a human donor with chronic lymphocytic leukemia. Specimen: PBMCs, collected after 24 months of ibrutinib treatment.

CDR3 protein: CASSSGQNYGYTF. The CDR3 nucleotides are TGTGCCAGCAGTTCGGGACAGAACTATGGCTACACCTTC. The chain carries TRBV6-5 and TRBJ1-2; 7 nucleotides align to TRBD1. The V and J ends lost 4 bases and 2 bases, in that order; junction bases with no gene match: 1. From germline, CDR1 is MNHEY and CDR2 SVGAGI. This CDR3 comprises 13 residues.